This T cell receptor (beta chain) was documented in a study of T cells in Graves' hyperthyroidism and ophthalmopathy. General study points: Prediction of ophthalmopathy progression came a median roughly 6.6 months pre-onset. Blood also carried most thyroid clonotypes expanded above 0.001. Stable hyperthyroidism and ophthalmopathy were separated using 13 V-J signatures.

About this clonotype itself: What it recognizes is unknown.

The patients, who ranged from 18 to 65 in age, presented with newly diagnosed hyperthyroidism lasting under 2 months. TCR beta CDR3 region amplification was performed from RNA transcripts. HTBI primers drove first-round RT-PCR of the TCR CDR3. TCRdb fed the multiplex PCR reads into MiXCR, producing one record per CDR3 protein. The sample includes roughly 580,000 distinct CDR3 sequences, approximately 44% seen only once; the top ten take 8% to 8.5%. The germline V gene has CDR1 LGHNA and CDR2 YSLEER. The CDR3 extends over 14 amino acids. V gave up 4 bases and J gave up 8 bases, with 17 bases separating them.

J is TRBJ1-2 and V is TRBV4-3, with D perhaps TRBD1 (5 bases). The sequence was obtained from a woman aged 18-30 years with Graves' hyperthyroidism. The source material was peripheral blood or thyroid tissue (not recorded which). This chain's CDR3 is CASSLTDLRRGYTF. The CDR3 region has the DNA TGCGCCAGCAGCCTGACAGACCTTAGAAGGGGCTACACCTTC.